This passage covers 9 T cell receptor beta chains from one sample sequenced in a study of Graves' ophthalmopathy and Graves' hyperthyroidism. Amplifying from RNA transcripts, the study obtained TCR beta CDR3 regions. HTBI primers were employed in first-round RT-PCR, then a second-round multiplex PCR followed. A single record per CDR3 protein comes from TCRdb applying MiXCR to the multiplex PCR reads. This sample yields approximately 380,000 distinct CDR3 sequences, of which roughly 21% are seen a single time; roughly 3.2% belongs to the top ten. Sequencing was done on a sample of peripheral blood. These receptors originate from a woman aged 18-29 years with stable Graves' hyperthyroidism.

The rearrangement uses TRBV28 and TRBJ2-2; D gene uncertain. V lost 6 bases and J 8 bases, leaving 13 bases between the germline ends. Germline V CDR1 and CDR2: MDHEN, SYDVKM. The CDR3 consists of 13 residues. This chain's CDR3 is CASRLGRVGELFF. The CDR3 bases are TGTGCCAGCAGGCTGGGCAGAGTGGGGGAGCTGTTTTTT. The full variable domain, completed using reference TRBV28 and TRBJ2-2, is DVKVTQSSRYLVKRTGEKVFLECVQDMDHENMFWYRQDPGLGLRLIYFSYDVKMKEKGDIPEGYSVSREKKERFSLILESASTNQTSMYLCASRLGRVGELFFGEGSRLTVL.

This clonotype was seen a few times. The chain combines TRBV6-5 with TRBJ2-7, with D hard to call. The CDR3 sequence is 14 residues long. Trimming left V 2 bases short and J 3 bases short, with 11 bases between. From germline, CDR1 is MNHEY and CDR2 SVGAGI. Written as DNA, the CDR3 is TGTGCCAGCAGTTACGGGCTCACGGGCTACGAGCAGTACTTC. It yields the protein CASSYGLTGYEQYF.

V usage is TRBV18 and J usage is TRBJ1-1; no reliable D call. There are 13 residues in the CDR3. Germline V gives CDR1 KGHSH, CDR2 LQKENI. V was cut by 4 bases and J by 5 bases, with 11 bases left in between. CDR3 sequence: CASSLTLETEAFF. In DNA, the CDR3 is TGTGCCAGCTCACTGACACTGGAGACTGAAGCTTTCTTT.

This clonotype was recorded many times. V gene TRBV4-2 combines with J gene TRBJ2-5, with 10 nucleotides matching TRBD2. With 0 bases clipped from V and 6 bases from J, the junction kept 13 bases outside the gene matches. Germline V lookup: CDR1 LGHNA, CDR2 YNFKEQ. CDR3 size: 18 residues. This CDR3 reads CASSQDRAGGPSGKTQYF. Here the CDR3 DNA reads TGTGCCAGCAGCCAAGATAGAGCGGGAGGGCCTTCTGGAAAGACCCAGTACTTC.

About this clonotype itself: This could be a read error, since a much larger clone is one nucleotide away. The chain uses TRBV11-2 and TRBJ2-7; TRBD1 might be the D (5 bases). Between the trimmed V and J ends, which lost 1 base and 5 bases, there was a span of 18 bases. This CDR3 is 16 amino acids long. The germline V gene has CDR1 SGHAT and CDR2 FQNNGV. CDR3 nucleotide sequence: TGTGCCAGCAGCTTAGTCGGTGGCATGGGGCACAACGAGCAGTACTTC. Translated: CASSLVGGMGHNEQYF.

Comment on this clonotype: One junction end disagrees with the germline gene, perhaps due to a read error. The V and J genes are TRBV10-3 and TRBJ2-5; D is unresolved. The CDR3 is 13 amino acids. Germline assignment: CDR1 ENHRY and CDR2 SYGVKD. The CDR3 is CAISERRGETKYF. The CDR3 DNA sequence: TGTGCCATCAGTGAACGTCGCGGAGAGACCAAGTACTTC.

This clonotype was recorded at least ten times. The DNA is left out, because the CDR3 cannot be placed on it with certainty; the CDR3 is given as TCRdb lists it. This rearrangement joins TRBV29-1 to TRBJ2-3. The germline gives CDR1 SQVTM, CDR2 ANQGSEA. The CDR3 is 15 residues long, ends included. This chain's CDR3 is CSVGFLETSTDTQYF.

The sample holds one count of this clonotype. V usage is TRBV6-1 and J usage is TRBJ2-5; 10 bases are a match to TRBD2. Trimming cost V 9 bases and J 1 base; bases outside gene matches: 14. Looked up from germline, CDR1 is MNHNS and CDR2 is SASEGT. This CDR3 region has 17 residues. The CDR3 sequence is CASRASGSLTVQETQYF. The CDR3 nucleotides are TGTGCCAGTAGGGCTAGCGGGAGTTTGACCGTCCAAGAGACCCAGTACTTC.

This clonotype came up many times. The rearrangement uses TRBV11-1 and TRBJ2-7; possibly TRBD1 for D (5 bases). Germline CDR1 reads SGHAT; CDR2 reads FQDESV (reference sequence). V shed 4 bases and J shed 5 bases, with 15 bases lying between them. The CDR3 length is 14 residues. The CDR3 is CASSWAPKGDEQYF. Here the CDR3 DNA reads TGTGCCAGCAGCTGGGCCCCCAAAGGGGACGAGCAGTACTTC. The variable domain in full, with the rest retrieved from reference TRBV11-1 and TRBJ2-7, is EAEVAQSPRYKITEKSQAVAFWCDPISGHATLYWYRQILGQGPELLVQFQDESVVDDSQLPKDRFSAERLKGVDSTLKIQPAELGDSAMYLCASSWAPKGDEQYFGPGTRLTVT.